This TCR beta chain was profiled in a study of T cells in Graves' hyperthyroidism and ophthalmopathy (dated by TCRdb to the late 2010s). Background for the entire study: Peripheral blood was collected at initial diagnosis, before any treatment. To identify TCR V-J signatures that set the groups apart, the researchers used a discovery cohort of 100 patients, made up of around 40 with Graves' ophthalmopathy and about 55 with stable Graves' hyperthyroidism. Prospective prediction of ophthalmopathy was tested in an independent validation cohort consisting of fewer than 20 hyperthyroidism patients and over 15 patients who later progressed to ophthalmopathy. Once sampling was done, hyperthyroidism patients were given methimazole at a starting dose of 30 mg daily, whereas ophthalmopathy patients were given high-dose intravenous methylprednisolone. In addition, the study compared T-cell repertoires in thyroid tissue and in blood from six Graves' hyperthyroidism patients. According to the paper, TCR Vbeta CDR3 sequencing was carried out on about 140 peripheral blood samples, which came from 40 to 45 ophthalmopathy, around 75 hyperthyroidism and some 17 progressor patients. The roughly 91 discovery patients were randomly split 7:3 into training and test sets.

Amplification of TCR beta CDR3 regions was carried out from RNA transcripts. For the first round of RT-PCR on the TCR CDR3, the HTBI primer set was used together with the Qiagen OneStep RT-PCR kit. Libraries were constructed in a second round of multiplex PCR, after which size selection and purification were performed. Libraries were sequenced paired-end with 100 bp reads on an Illumina HiSeq2000. In the original analysis: SOAPnuke was used to process the raw data, throwing out any read that contained adapters or uncalled bases, had a mean Phred below 15, or lacked an exact constant-primer or identifier match. COPE v1.2.5 was used to merge high-quality paired reads, and clonotypes were defined as unique nucleotide sequences. Clonotypes were aligned to IMGT TRBV, TRBD and TRBJ reference segments using MiTCR v1.1. Only V-J combinations with frequency above 0.0001, covering roughly 99% of repertoires, were analysed. The TCS score was defined as the ratio of F50 (clonal expansion) to E x V (chaos), calculated using BLOSUM62-based TCRdist between CDR3 peptides within each V-J. Welch's t-statistics and random forest reduced fewer than 600 V-J features to 13, which were used in a naive Bayes classifier (R e1071). The similarity between thyroid and blood repertoires was quantified using the Morisita-Horn index. The raw public reads went through TCRdb reprocessing: fastp at Q25, MiXCR clone calling, in-frame beta chains kept. CDR3 protein duplicates are merged, each entry listing the most common genes and DNA. TCRdb assigned the V and J calls; the authors' analysis was not used. The sample table shows approximately 870,000 distinct CDR3 sequences, and 38% are seen once. The ten largest make up more than 7% of the sample.

As regards this clonotype: It lacks a known antigen. Per-base qualities were not stored, and no clone one base away is much larger.

Broader findings and caveats from the paper: In validation, the model predicted progression to ophthalmopathy with 60% to 71% sensitivity and over 72% specificity, a median of around 6.6 months before onset. Sample size was not statistically predetermined, and investigators were not blinded to group allocation. Ophthalmopathy was separated from stable hyperthyroidism by a 13 V-J signature model, with 87.88% sensitivity and about 81% specificity obtained in cross-validation and 80%/75% obtained in testing. Most expanded thyroid clonotypes (frequency above 0.001) were also detected in blood, suggesting blood repertoires may reflect thyroid immune responses.

Stable Graves' hyperthyroidism was defined as no progression to ophthalmopathy during 18 months of follow-up. Hyperthyroidism patients were aged 18 to 65 years and newly diagnosed, with disease duration of less than 2 months. The study excluded patients with uncontrolled infections, other autoimmune diseases, pregnancy or lactation. Diagnoses were established on the basis of clinical symptoms, serum thyroxine and TRAb, thyroid ultrasound, and orbital computed tomography. PBMCs were separated from 7.5 to 10 ml of fresh peripheral blood using Ficoll-Paque density gradient centrifugation. Total RNA was extracted with Trizol reagent, and quality was checked on an Agilent 2100 Bioanalyzer. Specimen: blood. This sequence was found in a man younger than 35 with Graves' hyperthyroidism.

Read as DNA, the sequence is TGTGCCAGCTTTGGTAGCGGTTGGGAGACCCAGTACTTC. Its translation reads: CASFGSGWETQYF. The chain is assembled from TRBV25-1 and TRBJ2-5, and the D gene may be TRBD2, 6 bases matching. V was cut back by 8 bases and J by 5 bases, leaving a gap of 15 bases between them. Measured from the cysteine to the phenylalanine, the CDR3 is 13 residues long. Solely the CDR3 DNA is kept, with 39 bases framed from the first base. Via the germline V gene, CDR1 is MGHDK and CDR2 SYGVNS.